This entry is about one T cell receptor beta chain. Its antigen is undetermined. These data are taken from a study of cytomegalovirus exposure and HLA in healthy donors. General observations from the study: A later analysis revealed that TCR association rates differed between HLA loci, peaking at DRB1 and bottoming out at HLA-C. Presence/absence results assume similar sequencing depth per donor, which may not hold. Later on, analysis showed that most CMV-associated TCR beta chains appeared to be HLA-restricted.

A multiplex PCR was run with 60 Vbeta primers and 13 Jbeta primers. Libraries were prepared by immunoSEQ multiplex PCR; TCRdb keeps only in-frame clonotypes and omits some of them. The sample lists 75,000 to 90,000 clones, 65% to 85% occurring once. The V and J ends lost 3 bases and 0 bases respectively, with 13 bases between them. The CDR3 loop spans 16 amino acids. Germline V gene sequence: CDR1 MNHNY, CDR2 SVGAGI (reference sequence). The rearrangement joins TRBV6-6 to TRBJ2-3, with D uncertain. The sequenced material came from PBMCs. This clonotype originated in a man aged 50-59 years in good health and CMV-seronegative. The CDR3 loop reads CASSYGGTTSTDTQYF. CDR3 coding DNA: TGTGCCAGCAGTTATGGCGGAACAACTAGCACAGATACGCAGTATTTT.